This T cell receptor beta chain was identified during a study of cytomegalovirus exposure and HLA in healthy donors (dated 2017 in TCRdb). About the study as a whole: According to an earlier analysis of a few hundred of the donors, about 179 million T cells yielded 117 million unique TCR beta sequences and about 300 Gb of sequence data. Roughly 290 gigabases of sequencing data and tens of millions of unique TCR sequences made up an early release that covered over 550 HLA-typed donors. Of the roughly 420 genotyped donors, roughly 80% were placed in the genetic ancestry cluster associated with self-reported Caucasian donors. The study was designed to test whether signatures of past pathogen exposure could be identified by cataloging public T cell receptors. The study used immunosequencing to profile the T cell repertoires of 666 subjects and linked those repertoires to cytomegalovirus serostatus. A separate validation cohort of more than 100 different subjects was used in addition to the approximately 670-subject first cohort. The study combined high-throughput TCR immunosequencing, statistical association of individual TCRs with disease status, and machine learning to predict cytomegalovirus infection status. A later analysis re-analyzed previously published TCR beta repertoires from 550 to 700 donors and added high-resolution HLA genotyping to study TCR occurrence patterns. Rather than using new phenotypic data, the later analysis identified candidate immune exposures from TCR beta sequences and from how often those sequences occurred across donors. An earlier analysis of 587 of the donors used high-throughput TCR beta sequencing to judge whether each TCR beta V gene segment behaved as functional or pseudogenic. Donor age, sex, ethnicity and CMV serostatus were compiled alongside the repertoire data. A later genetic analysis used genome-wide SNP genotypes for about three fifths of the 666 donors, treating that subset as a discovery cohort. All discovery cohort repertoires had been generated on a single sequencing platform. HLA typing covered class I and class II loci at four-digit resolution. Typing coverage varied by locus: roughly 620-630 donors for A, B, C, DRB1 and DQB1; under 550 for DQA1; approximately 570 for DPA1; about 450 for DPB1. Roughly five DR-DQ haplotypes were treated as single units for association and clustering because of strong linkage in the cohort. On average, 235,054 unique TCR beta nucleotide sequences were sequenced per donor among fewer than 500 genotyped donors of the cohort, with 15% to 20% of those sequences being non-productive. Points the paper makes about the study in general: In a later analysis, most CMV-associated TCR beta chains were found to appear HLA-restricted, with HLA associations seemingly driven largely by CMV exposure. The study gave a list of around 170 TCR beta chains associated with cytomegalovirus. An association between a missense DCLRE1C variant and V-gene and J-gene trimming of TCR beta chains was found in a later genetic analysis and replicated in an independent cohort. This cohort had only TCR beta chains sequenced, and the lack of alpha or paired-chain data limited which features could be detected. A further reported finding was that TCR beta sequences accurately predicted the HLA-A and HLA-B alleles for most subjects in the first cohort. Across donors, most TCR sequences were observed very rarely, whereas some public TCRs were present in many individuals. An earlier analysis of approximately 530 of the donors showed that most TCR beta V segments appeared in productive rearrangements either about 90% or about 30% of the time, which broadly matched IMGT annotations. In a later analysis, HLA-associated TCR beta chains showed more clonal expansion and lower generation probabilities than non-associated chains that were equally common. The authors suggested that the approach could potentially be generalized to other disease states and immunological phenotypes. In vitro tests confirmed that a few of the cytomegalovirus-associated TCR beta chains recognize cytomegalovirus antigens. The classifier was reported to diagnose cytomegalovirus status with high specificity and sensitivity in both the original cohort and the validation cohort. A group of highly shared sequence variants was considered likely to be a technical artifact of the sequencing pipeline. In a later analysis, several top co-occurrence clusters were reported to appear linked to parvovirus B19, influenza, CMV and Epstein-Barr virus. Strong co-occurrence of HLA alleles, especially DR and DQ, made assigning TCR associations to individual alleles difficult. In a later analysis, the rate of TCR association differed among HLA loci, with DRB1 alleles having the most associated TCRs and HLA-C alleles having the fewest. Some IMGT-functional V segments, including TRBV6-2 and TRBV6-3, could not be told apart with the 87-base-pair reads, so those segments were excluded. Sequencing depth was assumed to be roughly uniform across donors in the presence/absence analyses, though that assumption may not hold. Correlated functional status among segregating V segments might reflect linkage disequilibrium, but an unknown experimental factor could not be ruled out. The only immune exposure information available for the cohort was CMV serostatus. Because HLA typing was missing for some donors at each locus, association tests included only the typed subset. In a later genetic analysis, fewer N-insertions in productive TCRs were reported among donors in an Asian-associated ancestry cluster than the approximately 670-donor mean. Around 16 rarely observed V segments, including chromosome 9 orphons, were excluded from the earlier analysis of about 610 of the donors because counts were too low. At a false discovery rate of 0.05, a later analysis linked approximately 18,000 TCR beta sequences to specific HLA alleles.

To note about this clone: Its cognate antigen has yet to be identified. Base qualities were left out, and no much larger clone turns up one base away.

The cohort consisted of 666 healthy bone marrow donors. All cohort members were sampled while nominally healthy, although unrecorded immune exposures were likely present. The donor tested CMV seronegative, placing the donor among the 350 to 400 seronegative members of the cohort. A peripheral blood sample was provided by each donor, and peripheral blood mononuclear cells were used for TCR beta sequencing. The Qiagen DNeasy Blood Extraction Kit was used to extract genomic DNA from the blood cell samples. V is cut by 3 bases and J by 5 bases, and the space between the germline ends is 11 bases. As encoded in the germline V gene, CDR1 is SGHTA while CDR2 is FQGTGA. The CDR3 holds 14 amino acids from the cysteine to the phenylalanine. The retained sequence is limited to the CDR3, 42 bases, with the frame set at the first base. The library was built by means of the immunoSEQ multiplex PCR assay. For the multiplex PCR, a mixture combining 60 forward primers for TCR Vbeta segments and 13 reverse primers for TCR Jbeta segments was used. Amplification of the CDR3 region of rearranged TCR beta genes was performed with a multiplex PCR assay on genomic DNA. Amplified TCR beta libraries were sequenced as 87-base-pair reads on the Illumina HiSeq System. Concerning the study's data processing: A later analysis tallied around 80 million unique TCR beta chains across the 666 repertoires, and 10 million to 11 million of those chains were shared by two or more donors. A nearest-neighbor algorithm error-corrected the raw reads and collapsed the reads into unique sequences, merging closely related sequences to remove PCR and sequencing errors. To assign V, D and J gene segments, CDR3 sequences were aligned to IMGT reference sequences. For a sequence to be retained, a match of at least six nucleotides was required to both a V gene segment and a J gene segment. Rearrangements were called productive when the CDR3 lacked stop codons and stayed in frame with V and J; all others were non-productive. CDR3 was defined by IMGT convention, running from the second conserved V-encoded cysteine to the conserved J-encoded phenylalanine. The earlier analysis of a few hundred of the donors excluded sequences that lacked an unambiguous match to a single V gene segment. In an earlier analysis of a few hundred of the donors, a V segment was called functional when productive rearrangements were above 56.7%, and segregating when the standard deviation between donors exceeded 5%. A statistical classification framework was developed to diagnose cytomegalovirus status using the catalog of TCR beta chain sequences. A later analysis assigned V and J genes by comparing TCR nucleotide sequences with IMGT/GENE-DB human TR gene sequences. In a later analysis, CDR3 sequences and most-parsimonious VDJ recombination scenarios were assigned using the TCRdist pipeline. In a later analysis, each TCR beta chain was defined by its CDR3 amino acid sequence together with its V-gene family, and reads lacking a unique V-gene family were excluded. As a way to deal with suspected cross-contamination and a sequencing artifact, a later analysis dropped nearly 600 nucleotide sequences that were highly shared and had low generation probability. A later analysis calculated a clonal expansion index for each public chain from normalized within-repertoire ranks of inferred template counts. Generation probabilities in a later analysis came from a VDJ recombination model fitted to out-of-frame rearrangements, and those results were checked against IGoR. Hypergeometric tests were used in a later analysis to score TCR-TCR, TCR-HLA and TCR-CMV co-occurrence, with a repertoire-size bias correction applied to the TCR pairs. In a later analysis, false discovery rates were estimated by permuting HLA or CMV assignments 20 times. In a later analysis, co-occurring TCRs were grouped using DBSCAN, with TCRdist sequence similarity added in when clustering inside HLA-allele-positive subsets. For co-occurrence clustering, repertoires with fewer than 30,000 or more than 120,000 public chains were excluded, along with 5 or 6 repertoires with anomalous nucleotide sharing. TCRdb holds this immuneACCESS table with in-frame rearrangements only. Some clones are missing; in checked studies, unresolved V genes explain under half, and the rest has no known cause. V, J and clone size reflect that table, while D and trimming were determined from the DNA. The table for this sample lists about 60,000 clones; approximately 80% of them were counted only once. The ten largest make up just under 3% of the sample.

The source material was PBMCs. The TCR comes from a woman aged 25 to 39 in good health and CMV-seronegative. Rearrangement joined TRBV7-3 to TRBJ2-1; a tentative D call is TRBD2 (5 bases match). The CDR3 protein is CASSLGASNNEQFF. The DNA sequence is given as TGTGCCAGCAGCTTGGGAGCGTCAAACAATGAGCAGTTCTTC.